This TCR beta chain was obtained from a study of blood T cell repertoires in COVID-19. Background on the study: Acute-phase and convalescent COVID-19 samples originated in the United States, Italy and Spain. Sources were T cells, B-cell-depleted T cells, or PBMCs; the material itself was cDNA or gDNA.

How the authors handled the data: Amplification with reference gene primers provided the estimates of nucleated cell counts. The protocol was immunoSEQ multiplex PCR, while the TCRdb copy is restricted to in-frame clones and leaves out a portion. V and J calls and clone size follow that table, whereas D and trimming were derived from the DNA. Of around 40,000 clones in the sample, more than 80% were seen once. The sample holds a few counts of this clone. From germline, CDR1 is SGHTA and CDR2 FQGNSA. CDR3 length equals 15 residues. V trimming: 4 bases; J trimming: 10 bases; junction bases outside the gene matches: 5.

What was sequenced was peripheral blood. The chain has TRBV7-2 and TRBJ1-6; 12 bases agree with TRBD1. The TCR sequence derives from a man aged 55 to 70 with active COVID-19. CDR3 sequence (DNA): TGTGCCAGCAGCTCGGGACAGGGGGCCGGGTCACCCCTCCACTTT. Translation: CASSSGQGAGSPLHF. The full variable domain, in which reference TRBV7-2 and TRBJ1-6 provide the parts outside the CDR3, is GAGVSQSPSNKVTEKGKDVELRCDPISGHTALYWYRQSLGQGLEFLIYFQGNSAPDKSGLPSDRFSAERTGGSVSTLTIQRTQQEDSAVYLCASSSGQGAGSPLHFGNGTRLTVT.